These 5 T cell receptor beta chains were all obtained from the same sample, sequenced in a study of T cells in Graves' hyperthyroidism and ophthalmopathy. The source material, RNA transcripts, was used to amplify TCR beta CDR3 regions. A first-round RT-PCR of the TCR CDR3 used the HTBI primer set. TCRdb processed the multiplex PCR reads anew with MiXCR; each CDR3 protein has one entry. The data show 600,000 to 650,000 distinct CDR3 sequences, with under 20% seen just once and 3% to 4.5% held by the top ten. Input material: blood. These receptors originate from a woman aged 25 to 45 with Graves' hyperthyroidism.

Only a few counts were recorded for this clonotype. The J gene is TRBJ2-5, the V gene TRBV18; D perhaps matches TRBD1 (6 bases). The length of the CDR3 is 16 residues. Germline V gene lookup returns CDR1 KGHSH and CDR2 LQKENI. Trimming removed 3 bases at V and 0 bases at J, with 14 bases between. The CDR3 nucleotides are TGTGCCAGCTCACCTCTTTGGACAGCAGACCAAGAGACCCAGTACTTC. Encoded protein: CASSPLWTADQETQYF.

This clonotype was recorded a few times. The chain is built from TRBV5-5 and TRBJ2-3; no clear D gene. The CDR3 has 13 residues. The germline V gene encodes CDR1 SGHKS and CDR2 YYEKEE (reference sequence). Trimming stripped 0 bases from V and 5 bases from J, with 7 bases between. This CDR3 is CASSLDGEDTQYF. In DNA, the CDR3 is TGTGCCAGCAGCTTGGATGGGGAAGATACGCAGTATTTT. The whole variable domain, filled in from reference TRBV5-5 and TRBJ2-3, reads DAGVTQSPTHLIKTRGQQVTLRCSPISGHKSVSWYQQVLGQGPQFIFQYYEKEERGRGNFPDRFSARQFPNYSSELNVNALLLGDSALYLCASSLDGEDTQYFGPGTRLTVL.

This clonotype showed up just a few times. The V and J genes are TRBV6-5 and TRBJ2-7; D not certain. In germline, CDR1 is MNHEY, CDR2 SVGAGI. The CDR3 is 14 amino acids. V shed 2 bases and J shed 2 bases, with 10 bases lying between them. CDR3 residues: CASSYPTLAYEQYF. The CDR3 DNA is TGTGCCAGCAGTTACCCAACTCTCGCCTACGAGCAGTACTTC.

This clonotype was recorded at least ten times. The chain is built from TRBV5-1 and TRBJ1-6, with no clear D. Germline V gene sequence: CDR1 SGHRS, CDR2 YFSETQ. Trimming cost V 2 bases and J 9 bases, with 15 bases left between them. The CDR3 is 15 amino acids. The CDR3, as DNA: TGCGCCAGCAGCTTCGACGGAAACAGCGGTTCACCCCTCCACTTT. This sequence encodes CASSFDGNSGSPLHF.

This clonotype was counted between two and nine times. This may arise from a read error, as a much more abundant clone is one base away. This sequence joins TRBV28 and TRBJ2-7; 11 positions agree with TRBD2. Per germline, CDR1 MDHEN and CDR2 SYDVKM. The CDR3 length is 15 residues. The CDR3 DNA is TGTGCCAACAGTTTAGTTAGCGGGAGGGAATACGAGCAGTACTTC. This sequence encodes CANSLVSGREYEQYF.